The text below deals with one TCR beta chain. What it binds is unknown. The assay was immunoSEQ multiplex PCR, and TCRdb's table has in-frame clones only and misses some. Counted here are some 82,000 clones, 85% to 90% occurring once; the ten biggest clones make up approximately 0.8%. CDR3 size: 13 residues. The V end was cut by 2 bases, the J end by 11 bases, with 15 bases between. In germline, CDR1 is SGHTA, CDR2 FQGTGA. This record belongs to a study of OX40 agonist ivuxolimab in advanced cancers. Study at large: Ivuxolimab is a fully human IgG2 antibody that activates OX40 (CD134).

General study results and limits: There were, on average, more expanded clones in CD8+ T cells than in CD4+. Antigen specificity remained undetermined for the expanded peripheral T cells.

Sequencing used CD4+ or CD8+ T cells sorted from blood, obtained in a trial of the OX40 agonist ivuxolimab. The rearrangement joins TRBV7-3 to TRBJ1-1, with D hard to call. This sequence was found in an adult with an advanced solid tumor such as melanoma, head and neck, liver or kidney cancer. CDR3 coding DNA: TGTGCCAGCAGCTTATCCCCGGAGGGTGCGGCTTTCTTT. Protein: CASSLSPEGAAFF. Based on the CDR3 plus reference TRBV7-3 and TRBJ1-1, the full variable domain is GAGVSQTPSNKVTEKGKYVELRCDPISGHTALYWYRQSLGQGPEFLIYFQGTGAADDSGLPNDRFFAVRPEGSVSTLKIQRTERGDSAVYLCASSLSPEGAAFFGQGTRLTVV.